The 10 T cell receptor beta chains below were found in one sample sequenced in a study of blood T cell repertoires in COVID-19. Libraries were prepared by immunoSEQ multiplex PCR; TCRdb keeps only in-frame clonotypes and omits some of them. This table has approximately 200,000 clones, about 81% appearing once. The specimen was peripheral blood. The receptors shown here come from a woman at least 80 years old with COVID-19, enrolled during active disease.

The V call is TRBV9, the J call TRBJ2-5; D is possibly TRBD1 (5 bases). V was clipped by 0 bases and J by 5 bases, with 14 bases between them. This CDR3 comprises 15 residues. Germline assignment: CDR1 SGDLS and CDR2 YYNGEE. CDR3 DNA sequence: TGTGCCAGCAGCGTAGGTAGGGCCAAGGGGGAGACCCAGTACTTC. The encoded protein is CASSVGRAKGETQYF.

The chain links TRBV7-9 to TRBJ2-1; 12 bases fit TRBD2. This CDR3 has 16 residues. Germline lookup yields CDR1 SEHNR and CDR2 FQNEAQ (reference sequence). The junction had 7 bases not matched to a gene; V was cut back by 5 bases and J by 5 bases. In DNA form, the CDR3 reads TGTGCCAGCAGCCTGACTAGCGGGAGAAAGGACAATGAGCAGTTCTTC. It specifies CASSLTSGRKDNEQFF.

The V call is TRBV6-5, the J call TRBJ2-1, with a weak D call TRBD1 (5 bases). Germline V gives CDR1 MNHEY, CDR2 SVGAGI. The germline V and J ends were trimmed by 0 bases and 10 bases, with 13 bases remaining between them. This CDR3 comprises 14 residues. Here the CDR3 reads CASSYSQGTREQFF. The DNA for the CDR3 is TGTGCCAGCAGTTACTCGCAGGGAACGAGGGAGCAGTTCTTC.

CDR3 bases: TGCGCCAGCAGCCGCGCTCAGGGGAACACTGAAGCTTTCTTT. It translates to CASSRAQGNTEAFF. This rearrangement joins TRBV5-1 to TRBJ1-1, with D perhaps TRBD1 (5 bases). Per germline, CDR1 SGHRS and CDR2 YFSETQ. This CDR3 has 14 amino acids. The ends were cut back, 4 bases at V and 1 base at J, with 11 bases in the middle. Looking up the rest from reference TRBV5-1 and TRBJ1-1 gives the full variable domain: KAGVTQTPRYLIKTRGQQVTLSCSPISGHRSVSWYQQTPGQGLQFLFEYFSETQRNKGNFPGRFSGRQFSNSRSEMNVSTLELGDSALYLCASSRAQGNTEAFFGQGTRLTVV.

This rearrangement joins TRBV4-1 to TRBJ1-1; a possible D gene is TRBD1 (5 bases). V lost 0 bases and J 5 bases, leaving 16 bases between the germline ends. Germline loops: CDR1 MGHRA, CDR2 YSYEKL. CDR3 size: 16 residues. The CDR3, as DNA: TGCGCCAGCAGCCAAGATGATCGGCAGGAGGGGACTGAAGCTTTCTTT. Residues: CASSQDDRQEGTEAFF.

The V call is TRBV7-9, the J call TRBJ2-7; D ambiguous. The CDR3 loop spans 13 amino acids. V lost 5 bases and J 2 bases, leaving 10 bases between the germline ends. CDR1 is SEHNR and CDR2 is FQNEAQ in the germline V gene (reference sequence). CDR3 residues: CASSLSGPYEQYF. CDR3 sequence (DNA): TGTGCCAGCAGCCTTTCTGGGCCCTACGAGCAGTACTTC.

J is TRBJ2-3 and V is TRBV5-1, with TRBD1 identical over 7 bases. This CDR3 region has 14 residues. Germline-derived CDR1 and CDR2 are SGHRS and YFSETQ. V gave up 2 bases and J gave up 4 bases; unmatched junction bases: 4. CDR3 nucleotide sequence: TGCGCCAGCAGCTTTAGCCAGGGGGCAGATACGCAGTATTTT. This sequence encodes CASSFSQGADTQYF. The whole variable domain, filled in from reference TRBV5-1 and TRBJ2-3, reads KAGVTQTPRYLIKTRGQQVTLSCSPISGHRSVSWYQQTPGQGLQFLFEYFSETQRNKGNFPGRFSGRQFSNSRSEMNVSTLELGDSALYLCASSFSQGADTQYFGPGTRLTVL.

The rearrangement joins TRBV6-5 to TRBJ2-5, with D unclear. The germline V gene has CDR1 MNHEY and CDR2 SVGAGI. The ends were cut back, 2 bases at V and 5 bases at J, with 3 bases in the middle. This CDR3 is built from 11 residues. The CDR3: CASSYGETQYF. CDR3 DNA: TGTGCCAGCAGTTACGGCGAGACCCAGTACTTC.

V is TRBV20-1 and J is TRBJ1-2; D gene unclear. This CDR3 spans 15 amino acids. The germline V gene encodes CDR1 DFQATT and CDR2 SNEGSKA (reference sequence). V gave up 3 bases and J gave up 1 base, with 15 bases separating them. CDR3 sequence reads: CSASGSSGNNYGYTF. CDR3 coding DNA: TGCAGTGCTAGTGGTTCGAGCGGGAATAACTATGGCTACACCTTC.

This chain uses TRBV30 with TRBJ1-1; 9 bases are shared with TRBD1. V gave up 1 base and J gave up 5 bases; unmatched junction bases: 2. The CDR3 loop spans 13 amino acids. Germline lookup yields CDR1 GTSNPN and CDR2 SVGIG (reference sequence). Written as DNA, the CDR3 is TGTGCCTGGAGTGGGGACAGGGAGACTGAAGCTTTCTTT. Translation gives CAWSGDRETEAFF.